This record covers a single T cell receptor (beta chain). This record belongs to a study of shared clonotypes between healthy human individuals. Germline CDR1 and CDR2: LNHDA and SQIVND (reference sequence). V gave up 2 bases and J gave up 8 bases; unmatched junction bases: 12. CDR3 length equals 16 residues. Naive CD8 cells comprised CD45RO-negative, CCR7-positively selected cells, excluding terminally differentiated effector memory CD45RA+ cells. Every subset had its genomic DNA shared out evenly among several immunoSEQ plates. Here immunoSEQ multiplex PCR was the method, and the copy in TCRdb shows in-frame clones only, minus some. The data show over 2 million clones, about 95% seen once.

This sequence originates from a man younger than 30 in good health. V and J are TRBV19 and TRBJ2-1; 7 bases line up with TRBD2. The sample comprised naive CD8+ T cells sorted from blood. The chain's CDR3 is CASSIFSRGGLDEQFF. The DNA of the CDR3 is TGTGCCAGTAGTATATTTTCTCGCGGGGGACTCGATGAGCAGTTCTTC.